This entry lists 8 T cell receptor beta chains sequenced from one sample in a study of T cell repertoires and leukemia-associated antigens. TCRdb used MiXCR to reprocess the 5' RACE reads, holding one entry per CDR3 protein. This table holds about 11,000 distinct CDR3 sequences, 35% to 45% found once. The antigens these receptors bind are not known. Sequenced sample: CD3+ T cells sorted from blood and cultured. These receptors were obtained from a female donor in good health.

The rearrangement links TRBV30 to TRBJ2-1, with a weak D call TRBD2 (6 bases). The germline V and J ends were trimmed by 0 bases and 5 bases, with 17 bases remaining between them. CDR1 is GTSNPN and CDR2 is SVGIG in the germline V gene (reference sequence). CDR3 length: 16 amino acids. CDR3 region: CAWSVLLASRNNEQFF. In nucleotides, the CDR3 is TGTGCCTGGAGTGTCCTCCTAGCGTCTCGTAACAATGAGCAGTTCTTC.

CDR3: CSAGTGVIYTF. DNA of the CDR3: TGCAGTGCCGGGACAGGGGTTATCTACACCTTC. The rearrangement uses TRBV20-1 and TRBJ1-2; 10 bases map to TRBD1. CDR1 DFQATT and CDR2 SNEGSKA come from the germline V gene (reference sequence). The CDR3 runs to 11 residues. Trimming at V came to 6 bases and at J to 10 bases, leaving 5 bases not matched to a gene.

Many counts were recorded for this clonotype. The chain couples TRBV20-1 to TRBJ2-7; possible D gene TRBD1, 6 bases. V was trimmed by 3 bases and J by 5 bases, leaving 26 bases between them. Germline assignment: CDR1 DFQATT and CDR2 SNEGSKA (reference sequence). This CDR3 contains 17 residues. CDR3 protein: CSASRPWGLDGHNEQYF. The CDR3 DNA follows: TGCAGTGCTAGCAGGCCCTGGGGGCTGGATGGCCATAACGAGCAGTACTTC.

The V and J genes are TRBV25-1 and TRBJ1-3; D uncertain. The CDR3 length is 15 residues. The germline V gene encodes CDR1 MGHDK and CDR2 SYGVNS. Trimming pared 9 bases from V and 2 bases from J, leaving 17 bases between. The CDR3 is CASSPVGQTGNTIYF. DNA for the CDR3: TGTGCCAGTAGCCCCGTAGGGCAAACTGGAAACACCATATATTTT.

The rearrangement joins TRBV4-2 to TRBJ2-3; 11 nucleotides match TRBD2. V lost 3 bases, J lost 2 bases, and 4 bases stayed unmatched. The CDR3 consists of 16 residues. Germline CDR1 reads LGHNA; CDR2 reads YNFKEQ. The CDR3, as DNA: TGTGCCAGCAGCCAGCGACTAGCGGGGCCCACAGATACGCAGTATTTT. It codes for CASSQRLAGPTDTQYF.

CDR3 loop: CASSSGTLTEAFF. The CDR3 DNA sequence: TGCGCCAGCAGCTCAGGGACCTTAACTGAAGCTTTCTTT. The gene calls are TRBV5-1 and TRBJ1-1; a possible D gene is TRBD1 (5 bases). The CDR3 sequence is 13 residues long. The germline V gene encodes CDR1 SGHRS and CDR2 YFSETQ. The ends were cut back, 3 bases at V and 5 bases at J, with 11 bases in the middle.

The sample holds a few counts of this clonotype. This chain links TRBV20-1 with TRBJ1-2, with 11 nucleotides matching TRBD1. Trimming cost V 1 base and J 8 bases; bases outside gene matches: 18. Germline V CDR1 and CDR2: DFQATT, SNEGSKA (reference sequence). CDR3 length equals 18 residues. The CDR3 loop reads CSARVDPSSGQGARGYTF. CDR3 sequence (DNA): TGCAGTGCTAGAGTTGACCCTTCCAGCGGACAGGGGGCTCGGGGCTACACCTTC.

There are many counts of this clonotype. The V gene is TRBV7-8, the J gene TRBJ2-3, with 8 nucleotides matching TRBD2. The germline gives CDR1 SGHVS, CDR2 FQNEAQ. Germline trimming cut 5 bases from V and 6 bases from J; bases unmatched to any gene: 13. The CDR3 totals 16 residues. The CDR3 nucleotides read TGTGCCAGCAGCGAGGTAGCGGGATACCTGGGTGATACGCAGTATTTT. It yields the protein CASSEVAGYLGDTQYF.